The entry below gives a single T cell receptor (beta chain) sequence along with its context. V lost 4 bases to trimming and J lost 0 bases; unmatched junction nucleotides: 11. The CDR3 totals 17 residues. Germline V gene lookup returns CDR1 MDHEN and CDR2 SYDVKM. The sample belongs to a study of blood T cell repertoires in COVID-19. Study-wide context: Sites in the United States, Italy and Spain provided acute and convalescent COVID-19 samples. T cells, B-cell-depleted T cells, or PBMCs provided the cDNA or gDNA that served as material.

Original processing methods: Amplified reference gene primers provided the basis for estimating nucleated cell counts. TCRdb's table, derived via immunoSEQ multiplex PCR, lists solely in-frame clones and lacks some. V and J calls plus clone size are reproduced from that table; the DNA served to infer D and trimming. The data show fewer than 300,000 clones, over 75% seen once. The chain has TRBV28 and TRBJ2-7; 8 bases are shared with TRBD1. This receptor was identified in a woman between 45 and 65 years old with acute or convalescent COVID-19. The sequenced sample consisted of peripheral blood. The CDR3 DNA reads as TGTGCCAGCAGTTCCCCTGGCCGGACAGGGTACTCCTACGAGCAGTACTTC. Translating gives CASSSPGRTGYSYEQYF. Full variable domain (outside the CDR3, taken from reference TRBV28 and TRBJ2-7): DVKVTQSSRYLVKRTGEKVFLECVQDMDHENMFWYRQDPGLGLRLIYFSYDVKMKEKGDIPEGYSVSREKKERFSLILESASTNQTSMYLCASSSPGRTGYSYEQYFGPGTRLTVT.